The rows below give T cell receptor beta chains drawn from one sample of a study of post-analysis software for immune sequencing data. TCRdb redid the calling of the PCR reads with MiXCR, one entry per CDR3 protein. The data contain 600,000 to 700,000 distinct CDR3 sequences, over 45% of them singletons. Specimen: blood. The receptors were gathered from a girl aged 2 to 9 with multiple sclerosis. Each CDR3 is given with its conserved first and last residue. Each record gives: V gene, D gene, clone size, J gene, CDR3 protein, CDR3 DNA. D genes are given only for firm matches. Clone size is not always given. Where it is, it says once, few, many or a class for expanded clones.

>TRBV5-1|.|.|TRBJ1-1
CASSFAGSGTEAFF
TGCGCCAGCAGCTTCGCGGGGTCTGGGACTGAAGCTTTCTTT
>TRBV25-1|TRBD2|.|TRBJ2-7
CASSEFSSGTYEQYF
TGTGCCAGCAGTGAATTTAGTAGCGGGACCTACGAGCAGTACTTC
>TRBV28|.|.|TRBJ2-7
CASSAPRRSYSYEQYF
TGTGCCAGCAGTGCCCCACGGCGGTCCTACTCCTACGAGCAGTACTTC
>TRBV20-1|.|.|TRBJ2-5
CSASGQGSEETQYF
TGCAGTGCCAGTGGTCAGGGTAGCGAGGAGACCCAGTACTTC
>TRBV3-1|TRBD2|once|TRBJ2-1
CASSQVRMGLANPEQFF
TGTGCCAGCAGCCAAGTTCGGATGGGACTAGCGAACCCTGAGCAGTTCTTC
>TRBV12-3/TRBV12-4|.|few|TRBJ1-6
CASSLAQGSYNSPLHF
TGTGCCAGCAGTTTGGCCCAAGGGTCCTATAATTCACCCCTCCACTTT
>TRBV7-9|TRBD2|.|TRBJ2-1
CASSFPTSGMGNEQFF
TGTGCCAGCAGCTTTCCCACTAGCGGGATGGGTAATGAGCAGTTCTTC
>TRBV9|TRBD2|.|TRBJ2-7
CASSVGGTSGTYEQYF
TGTGCCAGCAGCGTAGGAGGGACTAGCGGGACCTACGAGCAGTACTTC
>TRBV5-1|.|.|TRBJ2-1
CASSQRGDEQFF
TGCGCCAGCAGCCAAAGAGGGGATGAGCAGTTCTTC
>TRBV5-1|.|once|TRBJ2-4
CASSSALSGLAKNIQYF
TGCGCCAGCAGCTCAGCCTTATCGGGCTTAGCCAAAAACATTCAGTACTTC
>TRBV20-1|.|once|TRBJ1-6
CSANARGGDSPLHF
TGCAGTGCGAACGCCAGGGGAGGGGATTCACCCCTCCACTTT
>TRBV20-1|TRBD2|.|TRBJ2-5
CSATPGGGWETQYF
TGCAGTGCCACTCCCGGCGGGGGGTGGGAGACCCAGTACTTC
>TRBV27|.|.|TRBJ2-7
CASSVRGSSEQYF
TGTGCCAGCTCCGTTAGGGGATCGAGCGAGCAGTACTTC
>TRBV6-2/TRBV6-3|.|.|TRBJ2-5
CASSYGGALQETQYF
TGTGCCAGCAGTTACGGTGGGGCCCTACAAGAGACCCAGTACTTC
>TRBV12-3/TRBV12-4|TRBD2|.|TRBJ2-5
CASSSSSEGSGGGETQYF
TGTGCCAGCAGTTCCTCATCCGAGGGTAGCGGGGGGGGAGAGACCCAGTACTTC
>TRBV29-1|.|.|TRBJ2-3
CSVEARGDGTGTQYF
TGCAGCGTTGAGGCCAGGGGGGATGGCACAGGTACGCAGTATTTT